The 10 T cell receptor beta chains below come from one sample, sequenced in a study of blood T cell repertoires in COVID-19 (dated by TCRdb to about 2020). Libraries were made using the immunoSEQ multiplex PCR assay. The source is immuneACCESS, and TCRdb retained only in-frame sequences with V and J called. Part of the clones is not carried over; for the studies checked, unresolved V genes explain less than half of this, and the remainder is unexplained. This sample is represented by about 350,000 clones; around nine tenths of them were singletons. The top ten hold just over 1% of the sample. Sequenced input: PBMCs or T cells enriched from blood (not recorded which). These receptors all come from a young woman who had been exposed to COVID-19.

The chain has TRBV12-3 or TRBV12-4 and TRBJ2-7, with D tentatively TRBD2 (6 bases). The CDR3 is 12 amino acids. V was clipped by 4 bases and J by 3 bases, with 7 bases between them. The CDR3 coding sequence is TGTGCCAGCAGTTGGGGACTCTACGAGCAGTACTTC. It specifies CASSWGLYEQYF.

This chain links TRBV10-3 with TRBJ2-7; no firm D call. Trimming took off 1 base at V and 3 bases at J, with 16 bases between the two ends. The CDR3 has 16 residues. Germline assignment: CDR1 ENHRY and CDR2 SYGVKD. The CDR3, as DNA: TGTGCCATCAGTGAGTTGGCAACCCTTAACGACTACGAGCAGTACTTC. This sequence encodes CAISELATLNDYEQYF.

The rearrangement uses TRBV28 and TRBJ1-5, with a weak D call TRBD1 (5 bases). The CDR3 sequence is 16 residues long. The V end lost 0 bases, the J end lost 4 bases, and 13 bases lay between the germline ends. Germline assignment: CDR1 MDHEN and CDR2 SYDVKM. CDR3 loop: CASSLWVGRGNQPQHF. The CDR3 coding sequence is TGTGCCAGCAGTTTATGGGTAGGGCGGGGGAATCAGCCCCAGCATTTT.

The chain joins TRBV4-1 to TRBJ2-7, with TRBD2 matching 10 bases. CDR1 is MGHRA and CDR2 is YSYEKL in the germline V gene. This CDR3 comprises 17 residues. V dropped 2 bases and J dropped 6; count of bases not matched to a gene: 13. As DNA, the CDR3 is TGCGCCAGCAGCCAACCGGGCGCTAGCGGGAGTCTAGCCGAGCAGTACTTC. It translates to CASSQPGASGSLAEQYF.

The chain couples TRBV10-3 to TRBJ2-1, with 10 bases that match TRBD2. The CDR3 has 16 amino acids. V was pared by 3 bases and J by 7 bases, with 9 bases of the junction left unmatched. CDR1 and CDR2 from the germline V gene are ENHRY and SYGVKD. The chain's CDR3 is CAISETEAGGPNEQFF. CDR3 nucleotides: TGTGCCATCAGTGAAACGGAAGCGGGAGGGCCAAATGAGCAGTTCTTC.

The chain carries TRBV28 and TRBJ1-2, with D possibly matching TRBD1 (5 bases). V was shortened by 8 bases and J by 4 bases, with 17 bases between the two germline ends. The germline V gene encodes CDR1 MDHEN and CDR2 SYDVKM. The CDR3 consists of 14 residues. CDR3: CASLNGAASYGYTF. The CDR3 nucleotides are TGTGCCAGCCTCAATGGGGCCGCGAGCTATGGCTACACCTTC.

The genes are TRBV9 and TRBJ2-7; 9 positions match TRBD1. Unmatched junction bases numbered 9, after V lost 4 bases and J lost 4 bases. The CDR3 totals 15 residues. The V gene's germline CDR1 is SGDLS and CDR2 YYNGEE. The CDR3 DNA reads TGTGCCAGCAGCTCCCGGGACAGGGACGTTTACGAGCAGTACTTC. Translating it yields CASSSRDRDVYEQYF.

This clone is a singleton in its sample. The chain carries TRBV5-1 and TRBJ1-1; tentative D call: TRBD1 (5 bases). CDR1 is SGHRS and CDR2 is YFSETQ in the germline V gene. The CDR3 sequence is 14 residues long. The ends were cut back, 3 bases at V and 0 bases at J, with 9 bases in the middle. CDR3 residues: CASSSGLMNTEAFF. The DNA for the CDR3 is TGCGCCAGCAGCTCGGGACTTATGAACACTGAAGCTTTCTTT. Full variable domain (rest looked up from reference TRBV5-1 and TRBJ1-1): KAGVTQTPRYLIKTRGQQVTLSCSPISGHRSVSWYQQTPGQGLQFLFEYFSETQRNKGNFPGRFSGRQFSNSRSEMNVSTLELGDSALYLCASSSGLMNTEAFFGQGTRLTVV.

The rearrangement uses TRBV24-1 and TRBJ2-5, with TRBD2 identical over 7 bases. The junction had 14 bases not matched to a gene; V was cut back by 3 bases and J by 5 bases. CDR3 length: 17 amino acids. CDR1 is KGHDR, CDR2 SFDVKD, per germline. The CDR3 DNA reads TGTGCCACCAGTGATCCAGGAGCGGGCGGGCGGGGGGAGACCCAGTACTTC. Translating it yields CATSDPGAGGRGETQYF.

CDR3 coding DNA: TGTGCCTGGAGTGTACTGGCGGGACCCTACGAGCAGTACTTC. As protein: CAWSVLAGPYEQYF. The chain joins TRBV30 to TRBJ2-7; weak D call: TRBD2 (6 bases). Germline V gene lookup returns CDR1 GTSNPN and CDR2 SVGIG (reference sequence). The CDR3 contains 14 residues. V lost 0 bases, J lost 2 bases, and 11 bases lay in between.